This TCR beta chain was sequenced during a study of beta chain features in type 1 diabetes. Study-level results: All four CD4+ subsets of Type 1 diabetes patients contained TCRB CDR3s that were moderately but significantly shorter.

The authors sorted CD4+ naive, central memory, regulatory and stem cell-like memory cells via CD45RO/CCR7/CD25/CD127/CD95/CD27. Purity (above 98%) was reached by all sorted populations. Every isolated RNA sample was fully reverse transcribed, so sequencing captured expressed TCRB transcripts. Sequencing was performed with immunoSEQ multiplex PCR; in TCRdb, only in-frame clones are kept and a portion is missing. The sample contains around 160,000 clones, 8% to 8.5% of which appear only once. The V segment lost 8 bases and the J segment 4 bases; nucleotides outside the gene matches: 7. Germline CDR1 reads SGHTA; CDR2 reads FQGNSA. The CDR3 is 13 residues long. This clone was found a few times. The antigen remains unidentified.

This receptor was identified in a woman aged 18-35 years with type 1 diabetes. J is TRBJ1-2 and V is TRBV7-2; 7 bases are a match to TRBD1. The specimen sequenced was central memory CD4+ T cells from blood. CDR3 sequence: CASLGAGGYGYTF. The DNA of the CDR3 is TGTGCCAGCTTAGGCGCAGGGGGCTATGGCTACACCTTC.